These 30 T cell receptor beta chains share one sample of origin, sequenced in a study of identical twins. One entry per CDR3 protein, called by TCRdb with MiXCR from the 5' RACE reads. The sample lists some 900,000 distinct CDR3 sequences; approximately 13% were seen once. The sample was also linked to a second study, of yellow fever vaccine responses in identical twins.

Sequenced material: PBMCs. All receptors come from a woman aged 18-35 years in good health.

The CDR3: CASSLAGVTLVEQFF. As DNA, the CDR3 is TGCGCCAGCAGCTTGGCGGGAGTCACCCTAGTTGAGCAGTTCTTC. V is TRBV5-1 and J is TRBJ2-1; D perhaps matches TRBD2 (6 bases). The CDR3 consists of 15 residues. Germline assignment: CDR1 SGHRS and CDR2 YFSETQ. With 0 bases removed from V and 9 bases from J, the gap between germline ends came to 16 bases. The complete variable domain, with remaining parts taken from reference TRBV5-1 and TRBJ2-1, reads KAGVTQTPRYLIKTRGQQVTLSCSPISGHRSVSWYQQTPGQGLQFLFEYFSETQRNKGNFPGRFSGRQFSNSRSEMNVSTLELGDSALYLCASSLAGVTLVEQFFGPGTRLTVL.

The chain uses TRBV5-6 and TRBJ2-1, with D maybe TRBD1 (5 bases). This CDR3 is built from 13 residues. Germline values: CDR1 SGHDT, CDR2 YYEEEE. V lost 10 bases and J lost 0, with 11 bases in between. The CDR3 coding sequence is TGTGCCGGACACGCTAGCTCCTACAATGAGCAGTTCTTC. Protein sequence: CAGHASSYNEQFF.

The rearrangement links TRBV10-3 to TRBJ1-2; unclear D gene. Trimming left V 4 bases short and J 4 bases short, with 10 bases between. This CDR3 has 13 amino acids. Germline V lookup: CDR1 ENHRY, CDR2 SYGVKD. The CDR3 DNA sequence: TGTGCCATCAGTGTCGACACCTTCTATGGCTACACCTTC. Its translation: CAISVDTFYGYTF.

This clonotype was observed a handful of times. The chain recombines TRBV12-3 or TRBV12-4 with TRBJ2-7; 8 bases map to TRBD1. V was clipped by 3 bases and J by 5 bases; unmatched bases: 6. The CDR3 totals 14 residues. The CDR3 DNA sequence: TGTGCCAGCAGTTTCAGGACAGGGTGGGACGAGCAGTACTTC. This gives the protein CASSFRTGWDEQYF.

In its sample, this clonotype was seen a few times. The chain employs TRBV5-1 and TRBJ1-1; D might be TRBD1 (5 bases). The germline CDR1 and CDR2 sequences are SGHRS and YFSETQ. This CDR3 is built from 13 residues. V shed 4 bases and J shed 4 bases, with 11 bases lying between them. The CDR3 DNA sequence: TGCGCCAGCAGCACCCCAGGGAGCACTGAAGCTTTCTTT. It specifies CASSTPGSTEAFF.

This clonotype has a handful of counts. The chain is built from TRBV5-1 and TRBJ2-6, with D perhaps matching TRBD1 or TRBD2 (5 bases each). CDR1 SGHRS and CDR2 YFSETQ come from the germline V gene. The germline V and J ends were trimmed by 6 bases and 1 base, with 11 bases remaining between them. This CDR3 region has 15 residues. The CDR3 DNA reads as TGCGCCAGCAATACGGGGCGGTCTGGGGCCAACGTCCTGACTTTC. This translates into CASNTGRSGANVLTF.

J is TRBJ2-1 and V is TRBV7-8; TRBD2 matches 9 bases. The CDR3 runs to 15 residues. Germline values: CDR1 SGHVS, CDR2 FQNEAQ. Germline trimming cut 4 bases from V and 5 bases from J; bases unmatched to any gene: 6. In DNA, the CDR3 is TGTGCCAGCAGCTCAAAGGCTAGCGGGAACAATGAGCAGTTCTTC. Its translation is CASSSKASGNNEQFF.

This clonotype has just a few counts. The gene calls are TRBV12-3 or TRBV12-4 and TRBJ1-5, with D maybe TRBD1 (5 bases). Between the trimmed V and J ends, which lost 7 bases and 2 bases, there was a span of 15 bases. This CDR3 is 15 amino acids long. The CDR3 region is CASTGREAGNQPQHF. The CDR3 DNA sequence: TGTGCCAGCACCGGCAGGGAGGCGGGCAATCAGCCCCAGCATTTT.

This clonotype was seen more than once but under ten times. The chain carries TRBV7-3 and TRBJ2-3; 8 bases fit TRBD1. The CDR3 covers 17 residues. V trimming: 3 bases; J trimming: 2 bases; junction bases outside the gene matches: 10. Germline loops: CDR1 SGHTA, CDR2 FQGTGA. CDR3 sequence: CASSLGAQGGSTDTQYF. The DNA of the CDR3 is TGTGCCAGCAGCTTGGGTGCACAGGGGGGATCCACAGATACGCAGTATTTT.

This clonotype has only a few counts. CDR3 amino acids: CSVVRALQETQYF. The CDR3 region has the DNA TGCAGCGTCGTCCGGGCCTTACAAGAGACCCAGTACTTC. This chain joins TRBV29-1 and TRBJ2-5; D ambiguous. The ends were cut back, 6 bases at V and 2 bases at J, with 13 bases in the middle. This CDR3 is built from 13 residues. Germline CDR1 SQVTM, CDR2 ANQGSEA.

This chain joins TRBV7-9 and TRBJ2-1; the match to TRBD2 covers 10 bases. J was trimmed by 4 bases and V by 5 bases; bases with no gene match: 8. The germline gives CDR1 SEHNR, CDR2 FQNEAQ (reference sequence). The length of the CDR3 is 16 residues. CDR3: CASSRGSGRNYNEQFF. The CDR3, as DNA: TGTGCCAGCAGCCGCGGTAGCGGGAGGAATTACAATGAGCAGTTCTTC.

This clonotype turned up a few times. The CDR3 sequence is CASSHVGAGYGYTF. The CDR3 region has the DNA TGTGCCAGCAGCCACGTTGGGGCGGGCTATGGCTACACCTTC. The rearrangement links TRBV7-9 to TRBJ1-2, with a tentative D call TRBD1 (5 bases). Trimming removed 5 bases from V and 4 bases from J, with 14 bases in between. The CDR3 runs to 14 residues. The V gene's germline CDR1 is SEHNR and CDR2 FQNEAQ (reference sequence).

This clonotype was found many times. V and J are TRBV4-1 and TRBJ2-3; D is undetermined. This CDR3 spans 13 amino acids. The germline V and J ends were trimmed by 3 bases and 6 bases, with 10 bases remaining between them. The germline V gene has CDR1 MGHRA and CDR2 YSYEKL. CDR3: CASSQGLADTQYF. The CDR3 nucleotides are TGCGCCAGCAGCCAGGGCTTAGCCGATACGCAGTATTTT.

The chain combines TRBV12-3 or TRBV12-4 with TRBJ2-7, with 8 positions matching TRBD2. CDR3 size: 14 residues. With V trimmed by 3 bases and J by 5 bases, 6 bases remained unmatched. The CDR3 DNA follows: TGTGCCAGCAGTTTGTTGCGGGAGGTAGACGAGCAGTACTTC. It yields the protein CASSLLREVDEQYF.

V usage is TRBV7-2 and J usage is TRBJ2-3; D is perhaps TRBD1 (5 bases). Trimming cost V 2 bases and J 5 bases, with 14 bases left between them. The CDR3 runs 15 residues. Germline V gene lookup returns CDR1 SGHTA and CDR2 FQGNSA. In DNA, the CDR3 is TGTGCCAGCAGCTTAAGTAGCAGGGCTAAAGATACGCAGTATTTT. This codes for CASSLSSRAKDTQYF.

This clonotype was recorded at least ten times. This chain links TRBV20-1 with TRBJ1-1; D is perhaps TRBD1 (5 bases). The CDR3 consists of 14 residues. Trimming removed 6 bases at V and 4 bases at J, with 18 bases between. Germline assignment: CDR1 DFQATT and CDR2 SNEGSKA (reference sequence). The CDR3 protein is CSASLPDSSTEAFF. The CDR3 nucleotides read TGCAGTGCCTCCTTACCCGACAGTTCCACTGAAGCTTTCTTT.

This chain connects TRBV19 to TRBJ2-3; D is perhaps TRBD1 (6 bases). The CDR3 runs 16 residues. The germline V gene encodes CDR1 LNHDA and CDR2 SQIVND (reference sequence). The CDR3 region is CLRRLSRGGCTDTQYF. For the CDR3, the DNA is TGTTTACGTCGCCTCAGCAGGGGCGGGTGCACAGATACGCAGTATTTT.

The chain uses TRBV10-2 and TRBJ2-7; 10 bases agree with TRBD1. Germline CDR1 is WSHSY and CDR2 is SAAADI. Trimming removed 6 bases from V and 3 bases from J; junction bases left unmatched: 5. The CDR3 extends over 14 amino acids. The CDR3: CASRGDRGGYEQYF. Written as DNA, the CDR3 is TGCGCCAGCAGAGGGGACAGGGGTGGCTACGAGCAGTACTTC.

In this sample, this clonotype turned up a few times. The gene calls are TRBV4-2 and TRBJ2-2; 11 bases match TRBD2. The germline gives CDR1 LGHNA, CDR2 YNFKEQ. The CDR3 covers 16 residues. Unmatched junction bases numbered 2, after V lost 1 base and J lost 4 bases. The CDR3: CASSQASGRFTGELFF. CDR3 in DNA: TGTGCCAGCAGCCAAGCTAGCGGGAGGTTCACCGGGGAGCTGTTTTTT.

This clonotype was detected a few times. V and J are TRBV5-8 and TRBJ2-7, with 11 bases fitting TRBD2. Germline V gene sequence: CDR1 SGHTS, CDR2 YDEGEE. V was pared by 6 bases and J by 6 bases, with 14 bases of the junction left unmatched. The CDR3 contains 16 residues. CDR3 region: CASTLVGTSGSVEQYF. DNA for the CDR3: TGTGCCAGCACCCTGGTGGGTACTAGCGGGAGCGTCGAGCAGTACTTC. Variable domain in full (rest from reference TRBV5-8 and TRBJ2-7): EAGVTQSPTHLIKTRGQQATLRCSPISGHTSVYWYQQALGLGLQFLLWYDEGEERNRGNFPPRFSGRQFPNYSSELNVNALELEDSALYLCASTLVGTSGSVEQYFGPGTRLTVT.

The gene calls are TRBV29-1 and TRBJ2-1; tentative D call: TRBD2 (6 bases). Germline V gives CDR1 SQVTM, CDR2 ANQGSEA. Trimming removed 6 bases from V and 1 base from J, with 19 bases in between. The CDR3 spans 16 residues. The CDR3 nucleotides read TGCAGCGTCGCTAGGTGGGAGGCGGGATCCTACAATGAGCAGTTCTTC. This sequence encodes CSVARWEAGSYNEQFF.

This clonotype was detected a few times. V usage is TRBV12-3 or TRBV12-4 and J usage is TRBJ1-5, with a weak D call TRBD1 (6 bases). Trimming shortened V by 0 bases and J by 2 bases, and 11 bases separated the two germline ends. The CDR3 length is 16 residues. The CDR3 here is CASSLAEGQGNQPQHF. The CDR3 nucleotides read TGTGCCAGCAGTTTAGCGGAGGGACAAGGCAATCAGCCCCAGCATTTT.

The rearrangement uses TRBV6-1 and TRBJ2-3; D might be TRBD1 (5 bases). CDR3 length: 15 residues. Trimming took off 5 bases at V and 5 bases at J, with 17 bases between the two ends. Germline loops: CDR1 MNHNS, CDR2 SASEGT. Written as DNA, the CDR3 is TGTGCCAGCAGTCTCGTCGGGTCCCAGGGAGATACGCAGTATTTT. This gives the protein CASSLVGSQGDTQYF.

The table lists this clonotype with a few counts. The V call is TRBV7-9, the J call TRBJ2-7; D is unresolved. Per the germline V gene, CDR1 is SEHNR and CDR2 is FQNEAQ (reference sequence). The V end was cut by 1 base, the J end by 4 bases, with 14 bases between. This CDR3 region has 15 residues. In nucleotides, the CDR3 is TGTGCCAGCAGCTTAGAAGGCGTCGGACCGTACGAGCAGTACTTC. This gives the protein CASSLEGVGPYEQYF.

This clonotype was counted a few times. The CDR3 protein is CSVDGRANYGYTF. The CDR3 nucleotides are TGCAGCGTTGACGGCAGGGCTAACTATGGCTACACCTTC. The J gene is TRBJ1-2, the V gene TRBV29-1, with a tentative D call TRBD1 (5 bases). Germline CDR1 is SQVTM and CDR2 is ANQGSEA. Trimming cost V 3 bases and J 0 bases, with 8 bases left between them. The CDR3 has 13 residues.

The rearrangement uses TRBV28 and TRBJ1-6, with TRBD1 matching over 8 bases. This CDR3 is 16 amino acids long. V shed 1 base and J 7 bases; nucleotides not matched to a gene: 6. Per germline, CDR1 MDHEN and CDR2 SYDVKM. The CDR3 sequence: CASSLSGQGGNSPLHF. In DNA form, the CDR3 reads TGTGCCAGCAGTTTATCCGGACAGGGAGGAAATTCACCCCTCCACTTT.

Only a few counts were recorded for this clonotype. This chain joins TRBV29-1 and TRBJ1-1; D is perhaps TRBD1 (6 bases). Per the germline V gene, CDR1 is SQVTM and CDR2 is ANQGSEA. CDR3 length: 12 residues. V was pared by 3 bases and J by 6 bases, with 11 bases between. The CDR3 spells CSVEGGPAEAFF. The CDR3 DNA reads TGCAGCGTTGAGGGGGGGCCGGCTGAAGCTTTCTTT.

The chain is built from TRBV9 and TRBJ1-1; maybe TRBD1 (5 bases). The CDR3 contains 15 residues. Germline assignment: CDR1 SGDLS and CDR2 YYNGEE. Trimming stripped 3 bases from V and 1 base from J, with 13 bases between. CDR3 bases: TGTGCCAGCAGCGCATTCGGGGCGACGAACACTGAAGCTTTCTTT. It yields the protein CASSAFGATNTEAFF. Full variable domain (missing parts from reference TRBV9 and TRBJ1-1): DSGVTQTPKHLITATGQRVTLRCSPRSGDLSVYWYQQSLDQGLQFLIQYYNGEERAKGNILERFSAQQFPDLHSELNLSSLELGDSALYFCASSAFGATNTEAFFGQGTRLTVV.

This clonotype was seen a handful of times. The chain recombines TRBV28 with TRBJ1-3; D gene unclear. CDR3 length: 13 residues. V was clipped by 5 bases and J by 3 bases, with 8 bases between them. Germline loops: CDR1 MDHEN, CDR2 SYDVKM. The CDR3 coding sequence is TGTGCCAGCAGTCTACAACTTGGAAACACCATATATTTT. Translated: CASSLQLGNTIYF.

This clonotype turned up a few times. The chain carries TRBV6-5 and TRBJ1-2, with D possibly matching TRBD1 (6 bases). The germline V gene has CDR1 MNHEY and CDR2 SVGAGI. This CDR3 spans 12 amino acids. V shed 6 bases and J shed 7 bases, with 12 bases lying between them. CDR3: CASRQGGGGYTF. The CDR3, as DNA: TGTGCCAGCAGACAGGGAGGTGGTGGCTACACCTTC.